The 23 T cell receptor beta chains reported below all come from one sample, sequenced in a study of T cells in Graves' hyperthyroidism and ophthalmopathy. TCR beta CDR3 sequences were amplified from RNA transcripts. A first-round RT-PCR of the TCR CDR3 used the HTBI primer set. TCRdb reprocessed the multiplex PCR reads with MiXCR, giving one entry per CDR3 protein. The table lists over 400,000 distinct CDR3 sequences, 14% to 15% of them singletons. The sequenced material came from blood. These receptors came from a man aged 18 to 30 with Graves' ophthalmopathy.

The table lists this clonotype with many counts. The V and J genes are TRBV5-1 and TRBJ1-1; D gene unclear. The CDR3 totals 17 residues. V dropped 1 base and J dropped 1 base, with 17 bases sitting between them. Germline loops: CDR1 SGHRS, CDR2 YFSETQ. CDR3 region: CASSLRKSPSQNTEAFF. CDR3 nucleotide sequence: TGCGCCAGCAGCTTGCGCAAGTCCCCGTCCCAGAACACTGAAGCTTTCTTT.

This clonotype was detected many times. The V call is TRBV30, the J call TRBJ2-1; D is possibly TRBD1 (6 bases). This CDR3 comprises 14 residues. Trimming stripped 4 bases from V and 8 bases from J, with 18 bases between. Germline-derived CDR1 and CDR2 are GTSNPN and SVGIG (reference sequence). This chain's CDR3 is CAWKGSGVLDEQFF. The DNA of the CDR3 is TGTGCCTGGAAGGGGTCAGGGGTCCTTGATGAGCAGTTCTTC.

As to this clonotype: Just one base apart from a much larger clone, this may be a read error. This chain uses TRBV6-1 with TRBJ1-1, with D uncertain. Trimming shortened V by 6 bases and J by 4 bases, and 18 bases separated the two germline ends. The germline V gene has CDR1 MNHNS and CDR2 SASEGT. The CDR3 is 15 amino acids. The CDR3 sequence: CASRVSGRPATEAFF. The CDR3 DNA follows: TGTGCCAGCAGGGTTTCTGGACGGCCGGCCACTGAAGCTTTCTTT.

V usage is TRBV12-3 or TRBV12-4 and J usage is TRBJ2-3, with TRBD1 as a possible D gene (5 bases). Trimming took 5 bases from V and 1 from J, leaving 16 bases between them. The CDR3 length is 16 residues. CDR3 amino acids: CASSPGPLRGTDTQYF. In nucleotides, the CDR3 is TGTGCCAGCAGTCCAGGGCCACTCCGAGGCACAGATACGCAGTATTTT.

On this clonotype itself: This sequence may be a read error, since a much larger clone differs from it by one base. This chain uses TRBV5-5 with TRBJ2-7; D gene uncertain. The CDR3 is 13 residues long. The V end lost 3 bases, the J end lost 5 bases, and 12 bases lay between the germline ends. CDR1 is SGHKS and CDR2 is YYEKEE in the germline V gene (reference sequence). CDR3 amino acids: CASSSSPFHEQYF. The CDR3 DNA reads TGTGCCAGCAGCTCGTCCCCATTTCACGAGCAGTACTTC.

The chain employs TRBV5-6 and TRBJ1-1; the D is unclear. This CDR3 spans 14 amino acids. V was trimmed by 0 bases and J by 7 bases, leaving 13 bases between them. Germline CDR1 is SGHDT and CDR2 is YYEEEE. This CDR3 reads CASSLDAEGHEAFF. The CDR3 bases are TGTGCCAGCAGCTTGGACGCGGAAGGGCATGAAGCTTTCTTT.

This clonotype was seen many times. The chain carries TRBV2 and TRBJ2-7; the D gene is possibly TRBD2 (6 bases). V lost 2 bases and J lost 2, with 10 bases in between. This CDR3 spans 14 amino acids. Germline values: CDR1 SNHLY, CDR2 FYNNEI. The CDR3 nucleotides read TGTGCCAGCAGTGAATCTACGGGGGCCTACGAGCAGTACTTC. Residues: CASSESTGAYEQYF.

The table lists this clonotype with many counts. V gene TRBV2 combines with J gene TRBJ2-5; 8 bases agree with TRBD2. This CDR3 contains 16 residues. With V trimmed by 2 bases and J by 4 bases, 9 bases remained unmatched. Germline loops: CDR1 SNHLY, CDR2 FYNNEI. The DNA of the CDR3 is TGTGCCAGCAGTGAAATCGGGGCGGCGGGGGGAGAGACCCAGTACTTC. Translated: CASSEIGAAGGETQYF.

This clonotype has a count of ten or more. V usage is TRBV20-1 and J usage is TRBJ1-1; the D gene is possibly TRBD1 (6 bases). The CDR3 covers 13 residues. V lost 5 bases and J 0 bases, leaving 10 bases between the germline ends. Germline V gene sequence: CDR1 DFQATT, CDR2 SNEGSKA (reference sequence). In DNA, the CDR3 is TGCAGTGCTGGACAGTACATGAACACTGAAGCTTTCTTT. It is translated as CSAGQYMNTEAFF.

The genes are TRBV4-1 and TRBJ2-5, with unresolved D. V shed 0 bases and J shed 1 base, with 9 bases lying between them. Germline loops: CDR1 MGHRA, CDR2 YSYEKL. This CDR3 has 15 residues. The CDR3 protein is CASSQDTSAQETQYF. The CDR3 DNA sequence: TGCGCCAGCAGCCAAGATACGTCAGCCCAAGAGACCCAGTACTTC.

This clonotype was counted ten times or more. The V call is TRBV5-5, the J call TRBJ2-4, with 7 bases aligning to TRBD2. The J segment lost 7 bases and the V segment lost 4 bases, leaving 5 bases of the junction unmatched. This CDR3 is 13 amino acids long. Germline values: CDR1 SGHKS, CDR2 YYEKEE (reference sequence). CDR3 amino acids: CASSTGEGNIQYF. CDR3 sequence (DNA): TGTGCCAGCAGCACGGGGGAGGGGAACATTCAGTACTTC. The variable domain in full, completed from reference TRBV5-5 and TRBJ2-4, reads DAGVTQSPTHLIKTRGQQVTLRCSPISGHKSVSWYQQVLGQGPQFIFQYYEKEERGRGNFPDRFSARQFPNYSSELNVNALLLGDSALYLCASSTGEGNIQYFGAGTRLSVL.

This clonotype has ten or more counts. The rearrangement links TRBV12-3 or TRBV12-4 to TRBJ1-2, with 8 nucleotides matching TRBD1. The CDR3 runs 14 residues. With 4 bases clipped from V and 6 bases from J, the junction kept 7 bases outside the gene matches. For the CDR3, the DNA is TGTGCCAGCAGTTCCCGGGACAGGTCTAATGGCTACACCTTC. This encodes CASSSRDRSNGYTF.

This clonotype was observed at least ten times. This chain joins TRBV20-1 and TRBJ1-1; D might be TRBD1 (6 bases). CDR1 and CDR2 from the germline V gene are DFQATT and SNEGSKA (reference sequence). CDR3 size: 13 residues. Trimming took 7 bases from V and 2 from J, leaving 14 bases between them. The CDR3 DNA follows: TGCAGTGAAAAGAGGACAGCCAACACTGAAGCTTTCTTT. It encodes CSEKRTANTEAFF.

The sample holds a few counts of this clonotype. The limits of the CDR3 on the DNA are not certain, so only TCRdb's listed CDR3 is given. V and J are TRBV12-3 or TRBV12-4 and TRBJ2-3; the table's D gene call, TRBD2, was not cross checked with the DNA. The CDR3 is 23 residues long, ends included. The CDR3 sequence: CASSSPGLAVEQYFGPGTDTQYF.

This clonotype showed up just a few times. J is TRBJ1-2 and V is TRBV14, with D possibly matching TRBD1 (6 bases). This CDR3 is 16 amino acids long. Germline lookup yields CDR1 SGHDN and CDR2 FVKESK. Deletions cut 0 bases from V and 3 bases from J, with 14 bases between. As DNA, the CDR3 is TGTGCCAGCAGCCAAGATGGGAGCAGGGGTCACTATGGCTACACCTTC. Translating it yields CASSQDGSRGHYGYTF.

This chain links TRBV6-1 with TRBJ2-1, with 8 positions matching TRBD2. The V gene end was trimmed by 3 bases and the J gene end by 6 bases; junction bases not matched to a gene: 4. The CDR3 loop spans 14 amino acids. Looked up from germline, CDR1 is MNHNS and CDR2 is SASEGT. The CDR3 reads CASSEGLEGNEQFF. CDR3 in DNA: TGTGCCAGCAGTGAGGGACTAGAAGGCAATGAGCAGTTCTTC.

This clonotype appeared many times. This chain joins TRBV20-1 and TRBJ2-5; D not resolved. From germline, CDR1 is DFQATT and CDR2 SNEGSKA (reference sequence). Trimming took off 0 bases at V and 5 bases at J, with 4 bases between the two ends. The CDR3 is made up of 11 amino acids. The CDR3 sequence is CSAREWETQYF. The CDR3 DNA is TGCAGTGCTAGAGAGTGGGAGACCCAGTACTTC.

The chain uses TRBV19 and TRBJ2-3; D is perhaps TRBD1 or TRBD2 (6 bases each). The length of the CDR3 is 16 residues. Between the trimmed V and J ends, which lost 5 bases and 4 bases, there was a span of 19 bases. Germline V lookup: CDR1 LNHDA, CDR2 SQIVND (reference sequence). Written as DNA, the CDR3 is TGTGCCAGTAGTCGGTCGGGGGCCTCTTCGGCAGATACGCAGTATTTT. This gives the protein CASSRSGASSADTQYF. Full variable domain (missing parts from reference TRBV19 and TRBJ2-3): DGGITQSPKYLFRKEGQNVTLSCEQNLNHDAMYWYRQDPGQGLRLIYYSQIVNDFQKGDIAEGYSVSREKKESFPLTVTSAQKNPTAFYLCASSRSGASSADTQYFGPGTRLTVL.

Worth noting for this clonotype: Being one base from a much bigger clone, this may be a read error. V usage is TRBV20-1 and J usage is TRBJ1-6; 8 bases fit TRBD1. The CDR3 spans 16 residues. After removal of 1 base from V and 6 bases from J, the junction contained 8 bases not matched to a gene. Germline lookup yields CDR1 DFQATT and CDR2 SNEGSKA (reference sequence). CDR3 sequence reads: CSARVPGQVLNSPLHF. CDR3 nucleotides: TGCAGTGCTAGAGTCCCGGGACAGGTTCTTAATTCACCCCTCCACTTT.

CDR3 nucleotide sequence: TGTGCCAGCAGTCCTGGGACAGTCACCTACGAGCAGTACTTC. Translating it yields CASSPGTVTYEQYF. The genes are TRBV12-3 or TRBV12-4 and TRBJ2-7; 7 bases align to TRBD1. J lost 2 bases, V lost 5 bases, and 6 bases had no gene match. This CDR3 has 14 residues.

This rearrangement joins TRBV4-1 to TRBJ1-1; 11 bases map to TRBD1. Germline trimming cut 3 bases from V and 4 bases from J; bases unmatched to any gene: 1. This CDR3 comprises 14 residues. CDR1 is MGHRA, CDR2 YSYEKL, per germline. The CDR3 DNA follows: TGCGCCAGCAGCCAGGACAGGGGGCGCACTGAAGCTTTCTTT. Protein product: CASSQDRGRTEAFF.

The chain employs TRBV7-3 and TRBJ2-1, with D perhaps TRBD1 or TRBD2 (5 bases each). Germline CDR1 and CDR2: SGHTA and FQGTGA. V gave up 6 bases and J gave up 1 base, with 16 bases separating them. The CDR3 runs 16 residues. The CDR3 here is CASRPIWGLSYNEQFF. The CDR3 DNA sequence: TGTGCCAGCAGACCTATATGGGGGTTATCCTACAATGAGCAGTTCTTC.

At least ten counts were recorded for this clonotype. The chain links TRBV6-5 to TRBJ2-3; 12 bases align to TRBD1. Per germline, CDR1 MNHEY and CDR2 SVGAGI. The J segment lost 6 bases and the V segment lost 2 bases, leaving 6 bases of the junction unmatched. CDR3 length: 16 residues. CDR3 bases: TGTGCCAGCAGTTACGGGACAGGGGGCGCAGGGGATACGCAGTATTTT. Its translation: CASSYGTGGAGDTQYF.